The 31 T cell receptor beta chains below were found in one sample sequenced in a study of blood T cell repertoires in COVID-19. Method: immunoSEQ multiplex PCR; TCRdb's copy keeps in-frame clones and lacks some. The sample holds 200,000 to 250,000 clones, roughly 86% seen once. The sample consisted of peripheral blood. Source of these receptors: a woman aged 60-70 years with acute or convalescent COVID-19.

The chain's CDR3 is CASSRFRTGTTGELFF. For the CDR3, the DNA is TGTGCCAGCAGCCGTTTCAGGACAGGGACCACCGGGGAGCTGTTTTTT. V is TRBV11-2 and J is TRBJ2-2; 8 bases agree with TRBD1. Germline trimming cut 5 bases from V and 4 bases from J; bases unmatched to any gene: 9. The CDR3 covers 16 residues. Germline lookup yields CDR1 SGHAT and CDR2 FQNNGV.

This clone has more than one count but fewer than ten. J is TRBJ1-2 and V is TRBV7-9, with D perhaps matching TRBD1 (6 bases). V lost 6 bases, J lost 4 bases, and 18 bases lay in between. Germline V CDR1 and CDR2: SEHNR, FQNEAQ (reference sequence). The CDR3 covers 15 residues. CDR3 coding DNA: TGTGCCAGCAGGACCTCAGCTTCCAGGGGCTATGGCTACACCTTC. As protein: CASRTSASRGYGYTF.

This clone was recorded once. This sequence joins TRBV30 and TRBJ2-7; unclear D gene. Per the germline V gene, CDR1 is GTSNPN and CDR2 is SVGIG (reference sequence). With 2 bases removed from V and 1 base from J, the gap between germline ends came to 6 bases. The CDR3 covers 12 residues. This chain's CDR3 is CAWSRTSYEQYF. CDR3 bases: TGTGCCTGGAGTCGAACTTCCTACGAGCAGTACTTC.

V is TRBV7-2 and J is TRBJ2-3; a weak D match, TRBD2 (5 bases). CDR3 size: 15 residues. V was shortened by 1 base and J by 2 bases, with 10 bases between the two germline ends. From germline, CDR1 is SGHTA and CDR2 FQGNSA. The CDR3 region has the DNA TGTGCCAGCAGCTTAGACCGAGGGTTCACAGATACGCAGTATTTT. This sequence encodes CASSLDRGFTDTQYF.

This clone was recorded a few times. This chain joins TRBV18 and TRBJ1-1; D gene ambiguous. CDR3 size: 14 residues. V lost 2 bases, J lost 4 bases, and 11 bases lay in between. CDR1 is KGHSH, CDR2 LQKENI, per germline. The CDR3 coding sequence is TGTGCCAGCTCACCATCGGCGGTTGGCACTGAAGCTTTCTTT. Its protein product is CASSPSAVGTEAFF.

The rearrangement uses TRBV7-2 and TRBJ1-5; possibly TRBD1 for D (5 bases). Per germline, CDR1 SGHTA and CDR2 FQGNSA. The CDR3 sequence is 15 residues long. V lost 3 bases and J 1 base, leaving 10 bases between the germline ends. The CDR3 region is CASSFTGMSNQPQHF. The CDR3 DNA sequence: TGTGCCAGCAGCTTCACAGGTATGAGCAATCAGCCCCAGCATTTT.

The V gene is TRBV6-1, the J gene TRBJ2-1, with 9 bases aligning to TRBD2. The trim removed 0 bases at V and 7 bases at J, leaving 7 bases unmatched. Germline lookup yields CDR1 MNHNS and CDR2 SASEGT. This CDR3 contains 16 residues. The CDR3: CASSEASAGGQNEQFF. The CDR3 DNA is TGTGCCAGCAGTGAAGCCTCGGCGGGGGGGCAGAATGAGCAGTTCTTC.

This clone was recorded once. The chain uses TRBV6-5 and TRBJ2-1, with TRBD2 matching 12 bases. After removal of 11 bases from V and 7 bases from J, the junction contained 6 bases not matched to a gene. The germline V gene has CDR1 MNHEY and CDR2 SVGAGI. CDR3 length: 13 residues. The CDR3: CAGRTSGMNEQFF. DNA of the CDR3: TGTGCCGGACGGACTAGCGGGATGAATGAGCAGTTCTTC.

This chain connects TRBV30 to TRBJ1-2; D unclear. V lost 0 bases and J 3 bases, leaving 8 bases between the germline ends. CDR3 length: 13 amino acids. CDR1 and CDR2 (germline): GTSNPN, SVGIG (reference sequence). CDR3 coding DNA: TGTGCCTGGAGTGTACGGGAAGACTATGGCTACACCTTC. This translates into CAWSVREDYGYTF.

CDR3 bases: TGTGCCAGCAGCCCCCTAGAGCGGGGACCCTACAATGAGCAGTTCTTC. The encoded protein is CASSPLERGPYNEQFF. The rearrangement joins TRBV14 to TRBJ2-1; TRBD2 matches 7 bases. The CDR3 spans 16 residues. Germline V gene sequence: CDR1 SGHDN, CDR2 FVKESK. Losses at the gene ends were 4 bases for V and 2 bases for J; bases not matched to a gene: 8.

The gene calls are TRBV3-1 (or the pseudogene TRBV3-2) and TRBJ2-7, with no clear D. This CDR3 comprises 14 residues. CDR1 LGHDT and CDR2 YNNKEL come from the germline V gene (reference sequence). The V and J ends lost 0 bases and 0 bases respectively, with 6 bases between them. DNA for the CDR3: TGTGCCAGCAGCCAAGATCCAGTCTCCTACGAGCAGTACTTC. As protein: CASSQDPVSYEQYF.

V gene TRBV6-6 combines with J gene TRBJ1-3; the D is unclear. In germline, CDR1 is MNHNY, CDR2 SVGAGI (reference sequence). CDR3 length equals 15 residues. V lost 2 bases, J lost 0 bases, and 8 bases lay in between. CDR3 bases: TGTGCCAGCAGTTACGTACAGACCTCTGGAAACACCATATATTTT. It codes for CASSYVQTSGNTIYF.

This rearrangement joins TRBV5-5 to TRBJ2-5; weak D call: TRBD2 (6 bases). The CDR3 is 12 amino acids. Per the germline V gene, CDR1 is SGHKS and CDR2 is YYEKEE (reference sequence). V dropped 5 bases and J dropped 5 bases, with 10 bases sitting between them. CDR3 DNA sequence: TGTGCCAGCAGTTTCCGGGGGGAGACCCAGTACTTC. As protein: CASSFRGETQYF.

This chain joins TRBV7-8 and TRBJ2-2, with 15 bases fitting TRBD2. This CDR3 has 19 amino acids. The germline gives CDR1 SGHVS, CDR2 FQNEAQ. V gave up 2 bases and J gave up 5 bases; unmatched junction bases: 9. CDR3 in DNA: TGTGCCAGCAGCTTAATGTCCGGGACTAGCGGGGGGCGGACCGGGGAGCTGTTTTTT. It specifies CASSLMSGTSGGRTGELFF.

The chain uses TRBV30 and TRBJ1-1, with TRBD1 as a possible D gene (5 bases). Trimming took off 0 bases at V and 7 bases at J, with 21 bases between the two ends. There are 16 residues in the CDR3. The germline gives CDR1 GTSNPN, CDR2 SVGIG (reference sequence). CDR3 sequence reads: CAWSVGGSSIRGEAFF. CDR3 nucleotide sequence: TGTGCCTGGAGTGTCGGGGGAAGCTCAATAAGGGGTGAAGCTTTCTTT.

In DNA, the CDR3 is TGTGCCAGCAGTTCCCCCGGGACACCAGGGAACATTCAGTACTTC. This translates into CASSSPGTPGNIQYF. V usage is TRBV5-6 and J usage is TRBJ2-4; D is perhaps TRBD1 (6 bases). Germline values: CDR1 SGHDT, CDR2 YYEEEE. The germline V and J ends were trimmed by 5 bases and 7 bases, with 19 bases remaining between them. CDR3 size: 15 residues. Full variable domain (missing parts from reference TRBV5-6 and TRBJ2-4): DAGVTQSPTHLIKTRGQQVTLRCSPKSGHDTVSWYQQALGQGPQFIFQYYEEEERQRGNFPDRFSGHQFPNYSSELNVNALLLGDSALYLCASSSPGTPGNIQYFGAGTRLSVL.

This chain joins TRBV5-6 and TRBJ1-1; maybe TRBD1 (5 bases). Looked up from germline, CDR1 is SGHDT and CDR2 is YYEEEE. Trimming stripped 6 bases from V and 1 base from J, with 16 bases between. The CDR3 spans 15 residues. Written as DNA, the CDR3 is TGTGCCAGCACCCGTCCAGGGTCATGGAACACTGAAGCTTTCTTT. It codes for CASTRPGSWNTEAFF.

The J gene is TRBJ2-7, the V gene TRBV20-1, with 14 bases fitting TRBD2. The germline V gene encodes CDR1 DFQATT and CDR2 SNEGSKA (reference sequence). CDR3 length: 17 amino acids. J gave up 4 bases and V 3 bases, and 11 bases lay outside the gene matches. CDR3 amino acids: CSASRGTSGSGLYEQYF. The CDR3 DNA is TGCAGTGCTAGTCGCGGGACTAGCGGGAGTGGCTTATACGAGCAGTACTTC.

The chain recombines TRBV10-2 with TRBJ2-7; TRBD2 matches at 15 bases. V was pared by 6 bases and J by 5 bases, with 5 bases of the junction left unmatched. CDR1 WSHSY and CDR2 SAAADI come from the germline V gene. The CDR3 sequence is 15 residues long. The CDR3 is CASRDRTSGRDEQYF. The CDR3 DNA reads as TGCGCCAGCAGGGACCGGACTAGCGGGAGGGACGAGCAGTACTTC.

The V gene is TRBV18, the J gene TRBJ1-1, with a tentative D call TRBD1 (5 bases). CDR3 length: 12 residues. Germline CDR1 and CDR2: KGHSH and LQKENI. This CDR3 is CVSREVNTEAFF. The CDR3, as DNA: TGTGTCTCCAGGGAGGTGAACACTGAAGCTTTCTTT.

The chain carries TRBV19 and TRBJ1-1, with D unresolved. The CDR3 has 13 amino acids. Germline CDR1 LNHDA, CDR2 SQIVND (reference sequence). The V gene lost 1 base and the J gene lost 1 base, with 4 bases spanning the gap. The CDR3 DNA reads TGTGCCAGTAGTATAGTTCGGAACACTGAAGCTTTCTTT. Encoded protein: CASSIVRNTEAFF.

This chain links TRBV24-1 with TRBJ2-3, with 9 bases that match TRBD2. Germline V gene lookup returns CDR1 KGHDR and CDR2 SFDVKD. V lost 2 bases, J lost 11 bases, and 10 bases stayed unmatched. CDR3 length equals 15 residues. CDR3 DNA: TGTGCCACCAGTGATTCTCTCATAGCGGGAGTGGAGCAGTATTTT. This translates into CATSDSLIAGVEQYF.

This chain links TRBV12-3 or TRBV12-4 with TRBJ2-5; 8 nucleotides agree with TRBD2. This CDR3 contains 11 residues. V shed 7 bases and J 7 bases; nucleotides not matched to a gene: 2. CDR3 sequence reads: CASTRGGTQYF. The CDR3 nucleotides are TGTGCCAGCACCCGGGGGGGGACCCAGTACTTC.

The genes are TRBV7-9 and TRBJ2-2; TRBD1 aligns across 7 bases. This CDR3 comprises 13 residues. Germline CDR1 and CDR2: SEHNR and FQNEAQ (reference sequence). The ends lost 5 bases at V and 5 bases at J; junction bases unmatched: 2. The CDR3 DNA reads TGTGCCAGCAGCCTGACAGGGACCGGGGAGCTGTTTTTT. Protein sequence: CASSLTGTGELFF.

The gene calls are TRBV30 and TRBJ2-7; a possible D gene is TRBD1 (5 bases). CDR1 and CDR2 from the germline V gene are GTSNPN and SVGIG (reference sequence). This CDR3 has 13 amino acids. Trimming removed 5 bases from V and 2 bases from J, with 13 bases in between. The CDR3 protein is CAWAPGRPYEQYF. The CDR3, as DNA: TGTGCCTGGGCCCCAGGGCGACCCTACGAGCAGTACTTC.

This clone has just one count. V is TRBV11-2 and J is TRBJ2-5, with 8 positions matching TRBD2. The trim removed 4 bases at V and 5 bases at J, leaving 6 bases unmatched. This CDR3 is built from 14 residues. Germline V gene sequence: CDR1 SGHAT, CDR2 FQNNGV. The CDR3 nucleotides are TGTGCCAGCAGCTACACGGGAGGGGTGGAGACCCAGTACTTC. This codes for CASSYTGGVETQYF.

This clone was seen a single time. The chain links TRBV28 to TRBJ1-1; a weak D match, TRBD1 (6 bases). Trimming removed 5 bases from V and 1 base from J, with 11 bases in between. Germline CDR1 and CDR2: MDHEN and SYDVKM. This CDR3 comprises 14 residues. Written as DNA, the CDR3 is TGTGCCAGCAGTCCCAGGGGACCGAACACTGAAGCTTTCTTT. This sequence encodes CASSPRGPNTEAFF.

This clone showed up just once. V and J are TRBV5-1 and TRBJ1-4; 7 bases line up with TRBD1. The V segment lost 4 bases and the J segment 2 bases; nucleotides outside the gene matches: 5. Germline V gene sequence: CDR1 SGHRS, CDR2 YFSETQ. The CDR3 runs 15 residues. Written as DNA, the CDR3 is TGCGCCAGCAGCATGACAGGGATGACTAATGAAAAACTGTTTTTT. Translating gives CASSMTGMTNEKLFF.

As for this clone: The same CDR3 also results from other DNA sequences found in this sample. Written as DNA, the CDR3 is TGTGCCAGCAGTTACGAGCGGGGGGGATCCTACGAGCAGTACTTC. Protein sequence: CASSYERGGSYEQYF. This chain uses TRBV6-5 with TRBJ2-7; TRBD2 matches 10 bases. Unmatched junction bases numbered 2, after V lost 2 bases and J lost 1 base. CDR1 is MNHEY, CDR2 SVGAGI, per germline. This CDR3 contains 15 residues.

The chain recombines TRBV7-9 with TRBJ1-3; 8 positions agree with TRBD1. There are 16 residues in the CDR3. Trimming took 4 bases from V and 2 from J; bases not matched to a gene: 7. Germline V gene lookup returns CDR1 SEHNR and CDR2 FQNEAQ (reference sequence). The chain's CDR3 is CASSSTTGVPGNTIYF. The CDR3 DNA reads as TGTGCCAGCAGCTCGACGACAGGGGTCCCTGGAAACACCATATATTTT.

V and J are TRBV20-1 and TRBJ2-5; D is uncertain. The CDR3 covers 13 residues. Germline V gives CDR1 DFQATT, CDR2 SNEGSKA (reference sequence). V gave up 3 bases and J gave up 2 bases, with 10 bases separating them. CDR3 protein: CSASTPSQETQYF. The CDR3 coding sequence is TGCAGTGCTAGTACACCCAGTCAAGAGACCCAGTACTTC.